These T cell receptor beta chains were read from a single sample in a study of blood T cell repertoires in COVID-19. Repertoires were generated with immunoSEQ multiplex PCR, while TCRdb's copy carries only in-frame clones and drops some. The sample holds approximately 230,000 clones, approximately 80% seen once. The source material was peripheral blood. These receptors were collected from a middle-aged woman with active or convalescent COVID-19. Both conserved end residues are part of each CDR3. D genes are given only for firm matches. A clone size is listed for some rows: how often the clone was seen (once, few, many), or a class if it is expanded.

clone_size: NA; j_call: TRBJ1-4; v_call: TRBV7-2; d_call: NA; cdr3_nt: TGTGCCAGCAGCTTAGGCGGGACTAATGAAAAACTGTTTTTT; cdr3_aa: CASSLGGTNEKLFF
clone_size: NA; j_call: TRBJ2-7; v_call: TRBV28; d_call: NA; cdr3_nt: TGTGCCAGCAGTATCGGGGAAGTGACCTACGAGCAGTACTTC; cdr3_aa: CASSIGEVTYEQYF
clone_size: NA; j_call: TRBJ1-2; v_call: TRBV19; d_call: NA; cdr3_nt: TGTGCCAGTAGTATTGTCGGGACATTGGGCTACACCTTC; cdr3_aa: CASSIVGTLGYTF
clone_size: NA; j_call: TRBJ1-4; v_call: TRBV10-3; d_call: NA; cdr3_nt: TGTGCCATCAGCCCAGGAGGGGAAGCTAATGAAAAACTGTTTTTT; cdr3_aa: CAISPGGEANEKLFF
clone_size: once; j_call: TRBJ1-1; v_call: TRBV7-3; d_call: TRBD1; cdr3_nt: TGTGCCAGCAGCTTACACGTAGGACAGGGGCCTTCGACTGAAGCTTTCTTT; cdr3_aa: CASSLHVGQGPSTEAFF
clone_size: NA; j_call: TRBJ1-5; v_call: TRBV2; d_call: NA; cdr3_nt: TGTGCCAGCAGTGTGGAGGGTAGCAATCAGCCCCAGCATTTT; cdr3_aa: CASSVEGSNQPQHF
clone_size: NA; j_call: TRBJ1-2; v_call: TRBV9; d_call: TRBD1; cdr3_nt: TGTGCCAGCAGCGTAGGGACAGGGACCTATGGCTACACCTTC; cdr3_aa: CASSVGTGTYGYTF
clone_size: NA; j_call: TRBJ1-2; v_call: TRBV4-2; d_call: NA; cdr3_nt: TGTGCCAGCAGCCAAGAACGGCAGGGGAACTATGGCTACACCTTC; cdr3_aa: CASSQERQGNYGYTF
clone_size: NA; j_call: TRBJ1-1; v_call: TRBV5-1; d_call: NA; cdr3_nt: TGCGCCAGCAGCTTGGGACACGGGACACCTTGGGGCACTGAAGCTTTCTTT; cdr3_aa: CASSLGHGTPWGTEAFF
clone_size: NA; j_call: TRBJ2-1; v_call: TRBV6-5; d_call: TRBD1; cdr3_nt: TGTGCCAGCAGACGGGACAGGGGCGTCAATGAGCAGTTCTTC; cdr3_aa: CASRRDRGVNEQFF
clone_size: NA; j_call: TRBJ2-5; v_call: TRBV28; d_call: TRBD2; cdr3_nt: TGTGCCAGCAGTTTAGCGGGGGGGCCTCAGGGGACCCAGTACTTC; cdr3_aa: CASSLAGGPQGTQYF
clone_size: NA; j_call: TRBJ2-7; v_call: TRBV27; d_call: TRBD2; cdr3_nt: TGTGCCAGCAGTTTATCGAGGGTGGCGGGGGGACCCTCCTACGAGCAGTACTTC; cdr3_aa: CASSLSRVAGGPSYEQYF
clone_size: NA; j_call: TRBJ2-3; v_call: TRBV5-1; d_call: NA; cdr3_nt: TGCGCCAGCAGCTTGAACAGGGACACAGATACGCAGTATTTT; cdr3_aa: CASSLNRDTDTQYF
clone_size: few; j_call: TRBJ1-4; v_call: TRBV30; d_call: TRBD1; cdr3_nt: TGTGCCTGGACCCTGGGGACAGTACCTAATGAAAAACTGTTTTTT; cdr3_aa: CAWTLGTVPNEKLFF
clone_size: NA; j_call: TRBJ2-5; v_call: TRBV10-3; d_call: TRBD1; cdr3_nt: TGTGCCTTCCCGGGACAGGTTCACACAGAGACCCAGTACTTC; cdr3_aa: CAFPGQVHTETQYF
clone_size: once; j_call: TRBJ2-7; v_call: TRBV7-9; d_call: TRBD1; cdr3_nt: TGTGCCAGCAGCTTAGCTGGTACAGGGGAAACCTACGAGCAGTACTTC; cdr3_aa: CASSLAGTGETYEQYF
clone_size: NA; j_call: TRBJ2-3; v_call: TRBV7-3; d_call: TRBD2; cdr3_nt: TGTGCCAGCAGCCCGGGACTAGCGGGGGGGCGGTTAGAAACGCAGTATTTT; cdr3_aa: CASSPGLAGGRLETQYF
clone_size: NA; j_call: TRBJ2-5; v_call: TRBV5-4; d_call: NA; cdr3_nt: TGTGCCAGCAGCTTGGATCCGGGGGAGACCCAGTACTTC; cdr3_aa: CASSLDPGETQYF
clone_size: NA; j_call: TRBJ1-2; v_call: TRBV21-1; d_call: NA; cdr3_nt: TGTGCCAGCAGCGCGCACGGGACTGACTATGGCTACACCTTC; cdr3_aa: CASSAHGTDYGYTF
clone_size: NA; j_call: TRBJ2-2; v_call: TRBV10-2; d_call: TRBD2; cdr3_nt: TGCGCCAGCACCCGGGGGGGAAGCACCGGGGAGCTGTTTTTT; cdr3_aa: CASTRGGSTGELFF
clone_size: NA; j_call: TRBJ2-6; v_call: TRBV14; d_call: NA; cdr3_nt: TGTGCCAGCAGCCGAGAACTGCTCTCTGGGGCCAACGTCCTGACTTTC; cdr3_aa: CASSRELLSGANVLTF
clone_size: NA; j_call: TRBJ2-1; v_call: TRBV5-1; d_call: TRBD1; cdr3_nt: TGCGCCAGCAGCTCATACAGGGGGTTTGAGCAGTTCTTC; cdr3_aa: CASSSYRGFEQFF
clone_size: NA; j_call: TRBJ2-3; v_call: TRBV9; d_call: TRBD2; cdr3_nt: TGTGCCAGCAGCGTAAAGGTCCTAGCGGGGGGGCTACAAGATACGCAGTATTTT; cdr3_aa: CASSVKVLAGGLQDTQYF
clone_size: NA; j_call: TRBJ2-2; v_call: TRBV9; d_call: TRBD1; cdr3_nt: TGTGCCAGCAGCGTAGGGGACAGGACTTTTGCCGGGGAGCTGTTTTTT; cdr3_aa: CASSVGDRTFAGELFF
clone_size: NA; j_call: TRBJ1-3; v_call: TRBV7-9; d_call: NA; cdr3_nt: TGTGCCAGCAGCTCACGGGGGATCCCAAGCTCTGGAAACACCATATATTTT; cdr3_aa: CASSSRGIPSSGNTIYF
clone_size: once; j_call: TRBJ2-2; v_call: TRBV5-6; d_call: TRBD2; cdr3_nt: TGTGCCAGCAGCTTGACTAGCGGGGTTCACACCGGGGAGCTGTTTTTT; cdr3_aa: CASSLTSGVHTGELFF
clone_size: NA; j_call: TRBJ1-1; v_call: TRBV10-1; d_call: NA; cdr3_nt: TGCGCCAGCAGTGAGTCTACGGAGGGCACTGAAGCTTTCTTT; cdr3_aa: CASSESTEGTEAFF
clone_size: NA; j_call: TRBJ2-3; v_call: TRBV3-1/TRBV3-2; d_call: TRBD2; cdr3_nt: TGTGCCAGCAGCCAAGATGGTACAGCGGGGGGGCCAGGGTGTTTT; cdr3_aa: CASSQDGTAGGPGCF
clone_size: NA; j_call: TRBJ2-4; v_call: TRBV4-1; d_call: TRBD1; cdr3_nt: TGCGCCAGCAGCCAGGGGCGGGACAGGGCGAGAAACATTCAGTACTTC; cdr3_aa: CASSQGRDRARNIQYF
clone_size: NA; j_call: TRBJ1-6; v_call: TRBV7-3; d_call: NA; cdr3_nt: TGTGCCAGCAGCTTAACGGGCGTCAGATCTAATTCACCCCTCCACTTT; cdr3_aa: CASSLTGVRSNSPLHF
clone_size: NA; j_call: TRBJ1-2; v_call: TRBV7-2; d_call: TRBD1; cdr3_nt: TGTGCCAGCAGCCGCGGGACAGGGGCTAACTATGGCTACACCTTC; cdr3_aa: CASSRGTGANYGYTF
clone_size: NA; j_call: TRBJ2-1; v_call: TRBV2; d_call: NA; cdr3_nt: TGTGCCAGCAGTGAACTTCTGGTGAGCTCCTACAATGAGCAGTTCTTC; cdr3_aa: CASSELLVSSYNEQFF
clone_size: NA; j_call: TRBJ2-2; v_call: TRBV7-3; d_call: TRBD1; cdr3_nt: TGTGCCAGCACCCTAGGACAGGGCGGCACCGGGGAGCTGTTTTTT; cdr3_aa: CASTLGQGGTGELFF
clone_size: NA; j_call: TRBJ1-5; v_call: TRBV27; d_call: TRBD1; cdr3_nt: TGTGCCAGCAGTATCTCAAGGGGGCCTCGCAATCAGCCCCAGCATTTT; cdr3_aa: CASSISRGPRNQPQHF
clone_size: once; j_call: TRBJ2-1; v_call: TRBV6-4; d_call: NA; cdr3_nt: TGTGCCAGCAGTCCGACAGGTTACTCCTACAATGAGCAGTTCTTC; cdr3_aa: CASSPTGYSYNEQFF
clone_size: NA; j_call: TRBJ2-3; v_call: TRBV6-1; d_call: NA; cdr3_nt: TGTGCCAGCAGTGAAGACAGATTTTCGCAGTATTTT; cdr3_aa: CASSEDRFSQYF
clone_size: NA; j_call: TRBJ2-7; v_call: TRBV5-1; d_call: TRBD2; cdr3_nt: TGCGCCAGCAGCTCCGGGACTAGCGGGGGCCTATACGAGCAGTACTTC; cdr3_aa: CASSSGTSGGLYEQYF
clone_size: NA; j_call: TRBJ1-1; v_call: TRBV27; d_call: NA; cdr3_nt: TGTGCCAGCAGTTTATCGGTTGGGCATAGGAACACTGAAGCTTTCTTT; cdr3_aa: CASSLSVGHRNTEAFF
clone_size: NA; j_call: TRBJ1-2; v_call: TRBV7-8; d_call: TRBD1; cdr3_nt: TGTGCCAGCAGCTTAGGGGTACAGGGGGCGCATAACTATGGCTACACCTTC; cdr3_aa: CASSLGVQGAHNYGYTF
clone_size: NA; j_call: TRBJ1-3; v_call: TRBV10-3; d_call: NA; cdr3_nt: TGTGCCATCAGGACGTGGGGGGGTGACAACACCATATATTTT; cdr3_aa: CAIRTWGGDNTIYF
clone_size: once; j_call: TRBJ2-3; v_call: TRBV5-1; d_call: NA; cdr3_nt: TGCGCCAGCAGCTTGGACGGTCCTAGCACAGATACGCAGTATTTT; cdr3_aa: CASSLDGPSTDTQYF
clone_size: NA; j_call: TRBJ1-1; v_call: TRBV7-8; d_call: NA; cdr3_nt: TGTGCCAGCAGCTTAGACAGGGCCGCTGAAGCTTTCTTT; cdr3_aa: CASSLDRAAEAFF
clone_size: NA; j_call: TRBJ2-2; v_call: TRBV12-5; d_call: TRBD1; cdr3_nt: TGTGCTAGTGGTTTGTTGAACAGGGGTACCGGGGAGCTGTTTTTT; cdr3_aa: CASGLLNRGTGELFF
clone_size: few; j_call: TRBJ1-3; v_call: TRBV7-3; d_call: NA; cdr3_nt: TGTGCCAGCAGCTTAGCGGGCGTTAGCTCTGGAAACACCATATATTTT; cdr3_aa: CASSLAGVSSGNTIYF
clone_size: NA; j_call: TRBJ2-2; v_call: TRBV4-1; d_call: NA; cdr3_nt: TGCGCCAGCAGCCAAGTTAGGGGGAACACCGGGGAGCTGTTTTTT; cdr3_aa: CASSQVRGNTGELFF
clone_size: NA; j_call: TRBJ2-1; v_call: TRBV10-3; d_call: TRBD2; cdr3_nt: TGTGCCATCAGGGACCCGGTTAGCGGGTCCTACAATGAGCAGTTCTTC; cdr3_aa: CAIRDPVSGSYNEQFF
clone_size: NA; j_call: TRBJ1-2; v_call: TRBV4-1; d_call: TRBD1; cdr3_nt: TGCGCCAGCAGCCAACCGCAGGGGGGTTCGAGGGGCTACACCTTC; cdr3_aa: CASSQPQGGSRGYTF
clone_size: NA; j_call: TRBJ2-5; v_call: TRBV27; d_call: NA; cdr3_nt: TGTGCCAGCAGTCATTTCGGGGAGACCCAGTACTTC; cdr3_aa: CASSHFGETQYF
clone_size: NA; j_call: TRBJ2-3; v_call: TRBV30; d_call: TRBD2; cdr3_nt: TGTGCCTGGAGTACCGGGGGGGGCCCCACAGATACGCAGTATTTT; cdr3_aa: CAWSTGGGPTDTQYF
clone_size: NA; j_call: TRBJ1-1; v_call: TRBV6-1; d_call: NA; cdr3_nt: TGTGCCAGCAGTGGACCAGGCGGGCGGCAGGTGAACACTGAAGCTTTCTTT; cdr3_aa: CASSGPGGRQVNTEAFF
clone_size: NA; j_call: TRBJ1-4; v_call: TRBV7-9; d_call: NA; cdr3_nt: TGTGCCAGCAGCTTAGCGGGAGGTGAAAAACTGTTTTTT; cdr3_aa: CASSLAGGEKLFF
clone_size: NA; j_call: TRBJ1-3; v_call: TRBV18; d_call: NA; cdr3_nt: TGTGCCAGCTCACCCGATCCAGGGTTTACTGGAAACACCATATATTTT; cdr3_aa: CASSPDPGFTGNTIYF
clone_size: NA; j_call: TRBJ1-2; v_call: TRBV30; d_call: TRBD1; cdr3_nt: TGTGCCTGGAGCCCGACAGGGAATGGCTACACCTTC; cdr3_aa: CAWSPTGNGYTF
clone_size: NA; j_call: TRBJ2-3; v_call: TRBV5-1; d_call: TRBD1; cdr3_nt: TGCGCCAGCACCTCAGAACAGGGGGAGGATATAGCAGATACGCAGTATTTT; cdr3_aa: CASTSEQGEDIADTQYF
clone_size: NA; j_call: TRBJ1-5; v_call: TRBV4-2; d_call: TRBD1; cdr3_nt: TGTGCCAGCAGCCAAGACAGGACAGGGAGCAAGCCCCAGCATTTT; cdr3_aa: CASSQDRTGSKPQHF
clone_size: NA; j_call: TRBJ1-1; v_call: TRBV5-1; d_call: TRBD1; cdr3_nt: TGCGCCAGCAGCTCAAGGGGGCGGCTACCGAACACTGAAGCTTTCTTT; cdr3_aa: CASSSRGRLPNTEAFF
clone_size: NA; j_call: TRBJ1-1; v_call: TRBV6-5; d_call: NA; cdr3_nt: TGTGCCAGCAGCGCCCCGTCGGGGGAGAACACTGAAGCTTTCTTT; cdr3_aa: CASSAPSGENTEAFF
clone_size: NA; j_call: TRBJ1-2; v_call: TRBV12-3/TRBV12-4; d_call: NA; cdr3_nt: TGTGCCAGCAGTGGCCGCTATGGCTACACCTTC; cdr3_aa: CASSGRYGYTF
clone_size: NA; j_call: TRBJ1-2; v_call: TRBV2; d_call: TRBD1; cdr3_nt: TGTGCCAGCAGGGCCGGGACAGCGCCGTATGGCTACACCTTC; cdr3_aa: CASRAGTAPYGYTF
clone_size: NA; j_call: TRBJ1-1; v_call: TRBV10-3; d_call: NA; cdr3_nt: TGTGCCATCAGTTTAGGGACACAGAACACTGAAGCTTTCTTT; cdr3_aa: CAISLGTQNTEAFF